These 23 T cell receptor beta chains share one sample of origin, sequenced in a study of vaccination and CD4 T cells after COVID-19. With the Oncomine TCR Beta short-read assay, DNA from cultured CD4+ T cells was sequenced. TCRdb reprocessed the PCR reads via MiXCR and lists one record per CDR3 protein. The table lists 25,000 or so distinct CDR3 sequences, about 46% of them singletons. Treatment denoted: roughly 11-day PBMC culture with coronavirus spike peptide pools or control peptides (ViraFEST assay). These receptors have no known antigen. Sequences were obtained from CD4+ T cells from blood, cultured in vitro. These receptors were obtained from a human donor who had recovered from COVID-19.

J is TRBJ2-3 and V is TRBV6-2 or TRBV6-3; the D gene is possibly TRBD1 (6 bases). The CDR3 has 12 residues. CDR1 and CDR2 (germline): MNHEY, SVGEGT. The V gene lost 7 bases and the J gene lost 3 bases, with 8 bases spanning the gap. The CDR3 DNA sequence: TGTGCCAGCACAGGACAGACAGATACGCAGTATTTT. This codes for CASTGQTDTQYF.

This rearrangement joins TRBV6-1 to TRBJ1-5; possibly TRBD1 for D (6 bases). V lost 2 bases and J lost 4, with 6 bases in between. The CDR3 is 13 residues long. Germline CDR1 is MNHNS and CDR2 is SASEGT. CDR3 DNA: TGTGCCAGCAGTGAACAGGGGAATCAGCCCCAGCATTTT. Protein: CASSEQGNQPQHF.

The chain joins TRBV2 to TRBJ2-7; D is undetermined. There are 12 residues in the CDR3. The germline V and J ends were trimmed by 6 bases and 0 bases, with 6 bases remaining between them. Germline CDR1 reads SNHLY; CDR2 reads FYNNEI. CDR3 in amino acids: CASSADSYEQYF. The CDR3 DNA reads TGTGCCAGCAGCGCAGACTCCTACGAGCAGTACTTC.

This rearrangement joins TRBV6-1 to TRBJ2-6, with 7 bases fitting TRBD1. Germline-derived CDR1 and CDR2 are MNHNS and SASEGT. V shed 6 bases, J shed 0 bases, and the junction held 17 bases outside the gene matches. This CDR3 comprises 20 residues. The CDR3 loop reads CASRLSGTASADSGANVLTF. CDR3 sequence (DNA): TGTGCCAGCAGATTGAGTGGGACAGCCAGCGCAGACTCTGGGGCCAACGTCCTGACTTTC.

This clonotype has just a few counts. The chain couples TRBV2 to TRBJ1-1, with D possibly matching TRBD1 (5 bases). V was shortened by 7 bases and J by 11 bases, with 17 bases between the two germline ends. The CDR3 has 12 residues. Germline V gives CDR1 SNHLY, CDR2 FYNNEI. CDR3 sequence: CASTREGRVAFF. The CDR3 coding sequence is TGTGCCAGCACTCGGGAGGGCAGGGTTGCTTTCTTT.

The chain combines TRBV20-1 with TRBJ2-1, with 7 bases that match TRBD1. Per germline, CDR1 DFQATT and CDR2 SNEGSKA (reference sequence). CDR3 length: 13 residues. J was trimmed by 7 bases and V by 6 bases; bases with no gene match: 9. CDR3 amino acids: CSAPTTGANEQFF. The CDR3 nucleotides are TGCAGTGCGCCGACAACAGGGGCTAATGAGCAGTTCTTC.

The rearrangement links TRBV7-9 to TRBJ1-5; D uncertain. V lost 4 bases, J lost 9 bases, and 10 bases lay in between. The CDR3 loop spans 12 amino acids. Germline assignment: CDR1 SEHNR and CDR2 FQNEAQ (reference sequence). The CDR3 nucleotides read TGTGCCAGCAGCTCCGCGGGAGGGCCCCAGCATTTT. Translating it yields CASSSAGGPQHF.

The chain combines TRBV28 with TRBJ1-2; D is perhaps TRBD1 (5 bases). V was trimmed by 5 bases and J by 6 bases, leaving 19 bases between them. Per germline, CDR1 MDHEN and CDR2 SYDVKM. The CDR3 loop spans 15 amino acids. CDR3 sequence: CASSTTPPGYDGYTF. For the CDR3, the DNA is TGTGCCAGCAGTACAACCCCGCCAGGGTACGATGGCTACACCTTC.

This clonotype appeared a few times. The chain couples TRBV6-1 to TRBJ2-5; no clear D. The V and J ends lost 5 bases and 2 bases respectively, with 9 bases between them. The CDR3 spans 13 residues. Germline CDR1 is MNHNS and CDR2 is SASEGT. The CDR3 DNA reads TGTGCCAGCAGTACGACTGTACAAGAGACCCAGTACTTC. Amino acids: CASSTTVQETQYF.

V gene TRBV28 combines with J gene TRBJ2-7; D is ambiguous. Germline V gene data show CDR1 as MDHEN and CDR2 as SYDVKM. The CDR3 runs 16 residues. With 1 base removed from V and 2 bases from J, the gap between germline ends came to 15 bases. The CDR3 bases are TGTGCCAGCAGTTTATTTCAGGCCTTGGGGACCTACGAGCAGTACTTC. This encodes CASSLFQALGTYEQYF.

V and J are TRBV20-1 and TRBJ1-2, with 9 bases matching TRBD1. Germline V gene sequence: CDR1 DFQATT, CDR2 SNEGSKA (reference sequence). The V and J ends lost 2 bases and 2 bases, in that order; junction bases with no gene match: 6. The CDR3 consists of 15 residues. CDR3 sequence reads: CSARPGQGLNYGYTF. CDR3 DNA sequence: TGCAGTGCTAGACCAGGACAGGGGCTGAACTATGGCTACACCTTC.

The chain links TRBV6-1 to TRBJ2-7; D unclear. The CDR3 has 16 residues. Germline CDR1 MNHNS, CDR2 SASEGT. V lost 1 base and J 1 base, leaving 14 bases between the germline ends. The DNA of the CDR3 is TGTGCCAGCAGTGAAGTTCTGGGGATTTCATCCTACGAGCAGTACTTC. It yields the protein CASSEVLGISSYEQYF.

This chain connects TRBV7-9 to TRBJ2-7; D unresolved. The CDR3 length is 14 residues. Germline values: CDR1 SEHNR, CDR2 FQNEAQ (reference sequence). V was shortened by 3 bases and J by 2 bases, with 11 bases between the two germline ends. The CDR3 DNA follows: TGTGCCAGCAGCTTCACGGGCGGTCCCTACGAGCAGTACTTC. It codes for CASSFTGGPYEQYF.

The chain couples TRBV20-1 to TRBJ2-1; TRBD2 matches at 7 bases. This CDR3 is built from 15 residues. Germline V CDR1 and CDR2: DFQATT, SNEGSKA (reference sequence). Trimming took 4 bases from V and 8 from J; bases not matched to a gene: 14. This CDR3 is CSATNAPGREYEQFF. CDR3 in DNA: TGCAGTGCTACCAACGCGCCAGGGCGGGAGTATGAGCAGTTCTTC.

V usage is TRBV2 and J usage is TRBJ1-2, with a tentative D call TRBD1 (5 bases). CDR1 and CDR2 (germline): SNHLY, FYNNEI. V lost 4 bases to trimming and J lost 1 base, with 10 bases between them. The CDR3 sequence is 14 residues long. CDR3 amino acids: CASSASGRNYGYTF. As DNA, the CDR3 is TGTGCCAGCAGTGCGTCGGGACGTAACTATGGCTACACCTTC.

This chain connects TRBV29-1 to TRBJ1-1, with D possibly matching TRBD1 (5 bases). This CDR3 is 13 amino acids long. Germline-derived CDR1 and CDR2 are SQVTM and ANQGSEA. The V end was cut by 3 bases, the J end by 5 bases, with 13 bases between. For the CDR3, the DNA is TGCAGCGTTGAGACGACAGTAGGGACTGAAGCTTTCTTT. This gives the protein CSVETTVGTEAFF.

This chain links TRBV7-2 with TRBJ2-7, with 10 bases fitting TRBD1. CDR3 size: 12 residues. Trimming at V came to 8 bases and at J to 5 bases, leaving 3 bases not matched to a gene. Germline V gene lookup returns CDR1 SGHTA and CDR2 FQGNSA. CDR3 coding DNA: TGTGCCAGCTCGACAGGGGGCGACGAGCAGTACTTC. Amino acids: CASSTGGDEQYF. The whole variable domain, remainder taken from reference TRBV7-2 and TRBJ2-7, is GAGVSQSPSNKVTEKGKDVELRCDPISGHTALYWYRQSLGQGLEFLIYFQGNSAPDKSGLPSDRFSAERTGGSVSTLTIQRTQQEDSAVYLCASSTGGDEQYFGPGTRLTVT.

This chain joins TRBV15 and TRBJ1-1; D might be TRBD1 (5 bases). The CDR3 is 15 amino acids. V gave up 8 bases and J gave up 2 bases, with 18 bases separating them. Germline V CDR1 and CDR2: LNHNV, YYDKDF (reference sequence). The CDR3 reads CATGRGSGTNTEAFF. CDR3 in DNA: TGTGCCACCGGCCGTGGGTCTGGGACTAACACTGAAGCTTTCTTT.

This rearrangement joins TRBV20-1 to TRBJ1-4; D is possibly TRBD1 (6 bases). The CDR3 consists of 14 residues. The V and J ends lost 6 bases and 2 bases respectively, with 13 bases between them. CDR1 is DFQATT, CDR2 SNEGSKA, per germline (reference sequence). The CDR3 DNA is TGCAGTGCGCCCCCAGGGGCTACTAATGAAAAACTGTTTTTT. Translating it yields CSAPPGATNEKLFF.

The rearrangement links TRBV11-2 to TRBJ2-7; D not resolved. With 0 bases removed from V and 1 base from J, the gap between germline ends came to 4 bases. Germline loops: CDR1 SGHAT, CDR2 FQNNGV. The CDR3 is 13 residues long. The CDR3, as DNA: TGTGCCAGCAGCTTAGAGTGGTCCTACGAGCAGTACTTC. Translated, it gives CASSLEWSYEQYF.

This clonotype was seen more than once but under ten times. The V gene is TRBV19, the J gene TRBJ2-7; perhaps D is TRBD1 or TRBD2 (5 bases each). CDR3 length equals 16 residues. Germline CDR1 and CDR2: LNHDA and SQIVND (reference sequence). Between the trimmed V and J ends, which lost 7 bases and 2 bases, there was a span of 21 bases. CDR3 bases: TGTGCCAGTACAAATCAACCAGGGACGGTGACCTACGAGCAGTACTTC. Its translation is CASTNQPGTVTYEQYF.

The V gene is TRBV6-2 or TRBV6-3, the J gene TRBJ2-7; D unclear. This CDR3 is 10 amino acids long. Germline lookup yields CDR1 MNHEY and CDR2 SVGEGT. V lost 7 bases to trimming and J lost 6 bases, with 7 bases between them. The CDR3 DNA sequence: TGTGCCAGCAATAGATCCGAGCAGTACTTC. It yields the protein CASNRSEQYF.

The chain links TRBV10-2 to TRBJ1-2; the match to TRBD1 covers 10 bases. V shed 4 bases, J shed 6 bases, and the junction held 2 bases outside the gene matches. From germline, CDR1 is WSHSY and CDR2 SAAADI. The CDR3 totals 13 residues. In nucleotides, the CDR3 is TGCGCCAGCAGTGGGGGACAGGGGAATGGCTACACCTTC. Its protein product is CASSGGQGNGYTF.